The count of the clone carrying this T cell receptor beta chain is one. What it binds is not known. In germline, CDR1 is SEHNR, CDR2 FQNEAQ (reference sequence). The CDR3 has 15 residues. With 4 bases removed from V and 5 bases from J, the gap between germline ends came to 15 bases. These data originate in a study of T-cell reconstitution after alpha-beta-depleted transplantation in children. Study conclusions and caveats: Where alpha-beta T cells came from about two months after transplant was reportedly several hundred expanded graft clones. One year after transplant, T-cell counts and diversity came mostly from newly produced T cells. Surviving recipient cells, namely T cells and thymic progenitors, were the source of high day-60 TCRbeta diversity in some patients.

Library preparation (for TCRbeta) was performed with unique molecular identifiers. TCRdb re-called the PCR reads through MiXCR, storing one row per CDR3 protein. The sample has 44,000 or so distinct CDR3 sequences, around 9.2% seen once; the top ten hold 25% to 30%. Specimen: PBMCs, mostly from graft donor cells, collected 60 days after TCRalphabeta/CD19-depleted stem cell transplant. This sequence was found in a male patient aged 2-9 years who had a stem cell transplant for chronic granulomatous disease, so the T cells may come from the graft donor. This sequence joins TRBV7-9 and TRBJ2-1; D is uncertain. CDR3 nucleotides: TGTGCCAGCAGCTACTCCAAAAGGCTGAACAATGAGCAGTTCTTC. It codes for CASSYSKRLNNEQFF.